The clone carrying this T cell receptor (beta chain) has more than one count but fewer than ten. The sample is drawn from a study of beta chain features in type 1 diabetes. Sorting produced populations that all topped 95% purity. TCRB transcripts that were expressed got sequenced, as all of the isolated RNA had been reverse transcribed. Sequenced by immunoSEQ multiplex PCR; TCRdb stores in-frame clones only, minus some. Found here are more than 300,000 clones, over 12% of them singletons; the top ten hold more than 0.015%. This CDR3 has 15 amino acids. V lost 3 bases to trimming and J lost 5 bases; unmatched junction nucleotides: 5. CDR1 is SNHLY and CDR2 is FYNNEI in the germline V gene.

The V gene is TRBV2, the J gene TRBJ2-5, with 11 bases that match TRBD2. This receptor was taken from a woman younger than 35 in good health. The source material was naive CD4+ T cells from blood. The CDR3 DNA reads as TGTGCCAGCAGTGAGGATAGCGGGAGGGGCGAGACCCAGTACTTC. The encoded protein is CASSEDSGRGETQYF.